One sample yielded the 30 T cell receptor beta chains listed below, sequenced in a study of T cells in Graves' hyperthyroidism and ophthalmopathy. The investigators amplified TCR beta CDR3 regions from RNA transcripts. HTBI primers were used for first-round RT-PCR of the TCR CDR3. Each CDR3 protein is one row after TCRdb ran MiXCR on the multiplex PCR reads. This sample has 400,000 to 600,000 distinct CDR3 sequences, with 15% to 20% found just once. What was sequenced was blood. The receptor set was obtained from a woman in her twenties or thirties with Graves' ophthalmopathy.

This clonotype was observed a few times. The chain couples TRBV24-1 to TRBJ2-1; 10 nucleotides align to TRBD2. V was clipped by 4 bases and J by 0 bases; unmatched bases: 8. CDR1 KGHDR and CDR2 SFDVKD come from the germline V gene. The CDR3 contains 18 residues. The CDR3 nucleotides are TGTGCCACCAGTGACCCGGGGACTAGCGAGAACTCCTACAATGAGCAGTTCTTC. Translated: CATSDPGTSENSYNEQFF.

This clonotype has at least ten counts. J is TRBJ2-1 and V is TRBV6-1; 9 nucleotides agree with TRBD1. The V gene's germline CDR1 is MNHNS and CDR2 SASEGT. With V trimmed by 3 bases and J by 7 bases, 7 bases remained unmatched. The CDR3 length is 15 residues. This CDR3 reads CASSDWTGVANEQFF. DNA for the CDR3: TGTGCCAGCAGTGACTGGACAGGGGTCGCGAATGAGCAGTTCTTC.

V gene TRBV27 combines with J gene TRBJ2-5; a weak D match, TRBD1 (6 bases). V was trimmed by 4 bases and J by 5 bases, leaving 14 bases between them. CDR3 length: 14 amino acids. Germline lookup yields CDR1 MNHEY and CDR2 SMNVEV (reference sequence). The DNA of the CDR3 is TGTGCCAGCAGTTCTTGGCCTAGGGGGGAGACCCAGTACTTC. It is translated as CASSSWPRGETQYF.

Written as DNA, the CDR3 is TGCAGTGCAGGGGCGGGAGCAGGGGCCAACGTCCTGACTTTC. It translates to CSAGAGAGANVLTF. The rearrangement uses TRBV20-1 and TRBJ2-6, with TRBD2 identical over 7 bases. The V gene's germline CDR1 is DFQATT and CDR2 SNEGSKA (reference sequence). J gave up 4 bases and V 6 bases, and 6 bases lay outside the gene matches. CDR3 length: 14 amino acids.

This clonotype was found many times. Here the CDR3 reads CSADLHASTDTQYF. CDR3 bases: TGCAGTGCGGACCTCCACGCTAGCACAGATACGCAGTATTTT. The chain carries TRBV20-1 and TRBJ2-3; no clear D gene. The germline V gene has CDR1 DFQATT and CDR2 SNEGSKA (reference sequence). Trimming pared 6 bases from V and 0 bases from J, leaving 13 bases between. This CDR3 contains 14 residues.

The rearrangement uses TRBV20-1 and TRBJ2-3, with D maybe TRBD1 (5 bases). Trimming left V 0 bases short and J 3 bases short, with 10 bases between. There are 14 residues in the CDR3. Germline loops: CDR1 DFQATT, CDR2 SNEGSKA (reference sequence). CDR3 protein: CSARDWGKTDTQYF. In nucleotides, the CDR3 is TGCAGTGCTAGAGATTGGGGCAAGACAGATACGCAGTATTTT.

The CDR3 bases are TGTGCCAGCAGTTACGCAGGGTATGGGGGTGGAACTGAAGCTTTCTTT. This gives the protein CASSYAGYGGGTEAFF. This chain uses TRBV6-5 with TRBJ1-1; tentative D call: TRBD1 (5 bases). The CDR3 is made up of 16 amino acids. Germline V CDR1 and CDR2: MNHEY, SVGAGI. Deletions cut 2 bases from V and 5 bases from J, with 18 bases between.

The rearrangement uses TRBV19 and TRBJ2-4, with a possible D match to TRBD2 (6 bases). The V gene lost 5 bases and the J gene lost 0 bases, with 23 bases spanning the gap. The CDR3 extends over 19 amino acids. Germline values: CDR1 LNHDA, CDR2 SQIVND (reference sequence). CDR3 sequence: CASSSGTWGTSLAKNIQYF. The CDR3 DNA sequence: TGTGCCAGTAGTTCCGGGACTTGGGGAACCTCTCTAGCCAAAAACATTCAGTACTTC.

The genes are TRBV19 and TRBJ2-7; the D is unclear. The CDR3 is 15 amino acids. V lost 1 base and J 2 bases, leaving 12 bases between the germline ends. Germline CDR1 and CDR2: LNHDA and SQIVND (reference sequence). The CDR3 loop is CASSIGETGAYEQYF. CDR3 coding DNA: TGTGCCAGTAGTATAGGAGAGACTGGCGCCTACGAGCAGTACTTC.

At least ten counts were recorded for this clonotype. The chain couples TRBV2 to TRBJ2-3; TRBD2 matches at 8 bases. Trimming took 7 bases from V and 5 from J; bases not matched to a gene: 8. This CDR3 region has 14 residues. Germline assignment: CDR1 SNHLY and CDR2 FYNNEI. CDR3 loop: CASKDGRAQDTQYF. In DNA, the CDR3 is TGTGCCAGCAAGGACGGGAGGGCCCAAGATACGCAGTATTTT.

In its sample, this clonotype was seen a few times. The J gene is TRBJ1-1, the V gene TRBV20-1; D may be TRBD1 (6 bases). This CDR3 is built from 12 residues. The germline V and J ends were trimmed by 4 bases and 1 base, with 7 bases remaining between them. Germline CDR1 DFQATT, CDR2 SNEGSKA (reference sequence). The CDR3 nucleotides are TGCAGTGCTAACAGGGAGAACACTGAAGCTTTCTTT. This sequence encodes CSANRENTEAFF.

This clonotype was recorded at least ten times. V and J are TRBV9 and TRBJ2-7, with D maybe TRBD1 (5 bases). The CDR3 contains 15 residues. Germline values: CDR1 SGDLS, CDR2 YYNGEE. V lost 0 bases to trimming and J lost 3 bases, with 13 bases between them. DNA of the CDR3: TGTGCCAGCAGCGTAGATGACAGTCACTTCTACGAGCAGTACTTC. Protein product: CASSVDDSHFYEQYF.

This clonotype was counted only a few times. J is TRBJ2-7 and V is TRBV28, with no clear D. Germline CDR1 and CDR2: MDHEN and SYDVKM. V shed 6 bases and J shed 6 bases, with 12 bases lying between them. The CDR3 consists of 12 residues. The CDR3 loop is CASSQVAAEQYF. The CDR3 bases are TGTGCCAGCAGCCAGGTGGCGGCCGAGCAGTACTTC.

About this clonotype itself: Being one base from a much bigger clone, this may be a read error. This chain uses TRBV7-2 with TRBJ2-7; 7 nucleotides match TRBD1. Germline lookup yields CDR1 SGHTA and CDR2 FQGNSA. CDR3 length: 14 residues. CDR3 DNA sequence: TGTGCCAGCAGCTTTCTAACCCGACAGGGCGAGCGGTACTTC. Amino acids: CASSFLTRQGERYF.

This clonotype was counted many times. V and J are TRBV28 and TRBJ2-5; a weak D match, TRBD2 (5 bases). The CDR3 runs to 13 residues. Germline V gene data show CDR1 as MDHEN and CDR2 as SYDVKM. V gave up 4 bases and J gave up 5 bases, with 11 bases separating them. The chain's CDR3 is CASSSGEWETQYF. The CDR3, as DNA: TGTGCCAGCAGTTCCGGGGAATGGGAGACCCAGTACTTC.

This clonotype came up a few times. This chain links TRBV4-2 with TRBJ2-7; 14 positions match TRBD2. Germline V gene lookup returns CDR1 LGHNA and CDR2 YNFKEQ. The CDR3 has 17 residues. The trim removed 3 bases at V and 3 bases at J, leaving 7 bases unmatched. The CDR3 region is CASSQAGLAGEGYEQYF. Here the CDR3 DNA reads TGTGCCAGCAGCCAGGCGGGACTAGCGGGAGAAGGCTACGAGCAGTACTTC.

This clonotype was detected ten times or more. The chain uses TRBV6-1 and TRBJ1-2; TRBD1 matches at 8 bases. Looked up from germline, CDR1 is MNHNS and CDR2 is SASEGT. V was pared by 4 bases and J by 8 bases, with 12 bases of the junction left unmatched. The CDR3 is 15 residues long. In DNA form, the CDR3 reads TGTGCCAGCAGTGCAGGGCCCCAGGGGGCGCGGGGCTACACCTTC. Amino acid sequence: CASSAGPQGARGYTF.

As concerns this clonotype: Germline and junction disagree at one end, which may indicate a read error. The chain links TRBV19 to TRBJ1-5; D might be TRBD1 (6 bases). CDR1 and CDR2 from the germline V gene are LNHDA and SQIVND (reference sequence). The CDR3 spans 16 residues. Here the CDR3 DNA reads TGTGCCAGCAGTATAGGCGGCAGGGGCCTTAACCAGCCCCAGCATTTT. Encoded protein: CASSIGGRGLNQPQHF.

This chain connects TRBV11-1 to TRBJ2-7, with TRBD2 identical over 7 bases. Germline V lookup: CDR1 SGHAT, CDR2 FQDESV (reference sequence). J lost 4 bases, V lost 5 bases, and 8 bases had no gene match. This CDR3 has 14 amino acids. The CDR3 DNA follows: TGTGCCAGCAGCCTAGGGACTACCGCTTACGAGCAGTACTTC. Encoded protein: CASSLGTTAYEQYF.

This clonotype was counted ten times or more. The rearrangement links TRBV30 to TRBJ2-1; D is uncertain. Per germline, CDR1 GTSNPN and CDR2 SVGIG (reference sequence). V lost 0 bases and J 6 bases, leaving 6 bases between the germline ends. The CDR3 runs 12 residues. The CDR3 coding sequence is TGTGCCTGGAGTGTACTCCTCAATGAGCAGTTCTTC. It encodes CAWSVLLNEQFF.

This clonotype was seen repeatedly, ten times or more. The rearrangement uses TRBV11-3 and TRBJ1-3; 10 bases are a match to TRBD1. The length of the CDR3 is 18 residues. Germline values: CDR1 SGHNT, CDR2 YENEEA. Trimming removed 2 bases from V and 4 bases from J; junction bases left unmatched: 11. CDR3: CASSLSWSDRGPGNTIYF. The DNA for the CDR3 is TGTGCCAGCAGCTTATCCTGGAGCGACAGGGGGCCCGGAAACACCATATATTTT.

With respect to this clonotype: This may be a read error: a much more frequent sequence differs by one nucleotide. The genes are TRBV18 and TRBJ1-2; D possibly corresponds to TRBD1 (5 bases). The CDR3 is 13 residues long. Germline CDR1 is KGHSH and CDR2 is LQKENI. V was clipped by 8 bases and J by 4 bases, with 14 bases between them. The CDR3 loop reads CASPAQDPYGYTF. CDR3 coding DNA: TGTGCCAGCCCAGCACAGGACCCCTATGGCTACACCTTC.

The rearrangement uses TRBV7-2 and TRBJ2-1; TRBD2 aligns across 8 bases. The trim removed 5 bases at V and 1 base at J, leaving 7 bases unmatched. The CDR3 loop spans 16 amino acids. CDR1 and CDR2 from the germline V gene are SGHTA and FQGNSA. CDR3 region: CASSRTREESYNEQFF. CDR3 coding DNA: TGTGCCAGCAGCCGTACGCGGGAGGAGTCCTACAATGAGCAGTTCTTC.

This clonotype appeared many times. The chain carries TRBV7-2 and TRBJ1-1; D gene ambiguous. The CDR3 sequence is 13 residues long. Germline-derived CDR1 and CDR2 are SGHTA and FQGNSA. The V gene lost 6 bases and the J gene lost 3 bases, with 11 bases spanning the gap. The CDR3 nucleotides read TGTGCCAGCAGTTCTACCCGGGACACTGAAGCTTTCTTT. Amino acids: CASSSTRDTEAFF.

Only a few counts were recorded for this clonotype. J is TRBJ2-2 and V is TRBV27; D is unresolved. Trimming shortened V by 5 bases and J by 4 bases, and 11 bases separated the two germline ends. The CDR3 contains 14 residues. The germline CDR1 and CDR2 sequences are MNHEY and SMNVEV (reference sequence). CDR3 amino acids: CASSPGLVTGELFF. In nucleotides, the CDR3 is TGTGCCAGCAGTCCAGGCCTTGTCACCGGGGAGCTGTTTTTT.

There are many counts of this clonotype. The chain uses TRBV11-2 and TRBJ2-4, with D maybe TRBD1 (6 bases). The CDR3 length is 14 residues. Per the germline V gene, CDR1 is SGHAT and CDR2 is FQNNGV. The V end lost 3 bases, the J end lost 7 bases, and 13 bases lay between the germline ends. The CDR3 DNA sequence: TGTGCCAGCAGCTTTCTCACCACAGGGAACATTCAGTACTTC. The encoded protein is CASSFLTTGNIQYF. Full variable domain (outside the CDR3, taken from reference TRBV11-2 and TRBJ2-4): EAGVAQSPRYKIIEKRQSVAFWCNPISGHATLYWYQQILGQGPKLLIQFQNNGVVDDSQLPKDRFSAERLKGVDSTLKIQPAKLEDSAVYLCASSFLTTGNIQYFGAGTRLSVL.

The chain is built from TRBV30 and TRBJ2-1, with unresolved D. Trimming shortened V by 4 bases and J by 0 bases, and 10 bases separated the two germline ends. The V gene's germline CDR1 is GTSNPN and CDR2 SVGIG (reference sequence). The CDR3 totals 14 residues. The CDR3 DNA reads as TGTGCCTGGACCCTTATGAGCTCCTACAATGAGCAGTTCTTC. Residues: CAWTLMSSYNEQFF.

Ten or more counts support this clonotype. V is TRBV4-3 and J is TRBJ2-2; 8 positions agree with TRBD1. J gave up 4 bases and V 5 bases, and 15 bases lay outside the gene matches. Per germline, CDR1 LGHNA and CDR2 YSLEER. The CDR3 is 18 residues long. CDR3 protein: CASSFRGTGNKGTGELFF. Written as DNA, the CDR3 is TGCGCCAGCAGCTTTCGAGGGACAGGCAACAAGGGCACCGGGGAGCTGTTTTTT.

This clonotype occurred many times. The J gene is TRBJ2-7, the V gene TRBV20-1; 7 bases match TRBD2. Germline loops: CDR1 DFQATT, CDR2 SNEGSKA (reference sequence). CDR3 size: 17 residues. Trimming cost V 0 bases and J 5 bases; bases outside gene matches: 16. Here the CDR3 reads CSARDSLAALDPHEQYF. The DNA for the CDR3 is TGCAGTGCTAGAGATAGCCTAGCGGCTCTAGACCCCCACGAGCAGTACTTC.

This clonotype was detected many times. The rearrangement links TRBV6-2 or TRBV6-3 to TRBJ2-7; D gene ambiguous. Germline CDR1 MNHEY, CDR2 SVGEGT. CDR3 length: 16 amino acids. The germline V and J ends were trimmed by 5 bases and 0 bases, with 17 bases remaining between them. The CDR3 DNA reads as TGTGCCAGCAGTGGAATTAGTATCGGGTACTCCTACGAGCAGTACTTC. Its protein is CASSGISIGYSYEQYF.